Below, 6 T cell receptor beta chains from the same sample are listed, as sequenced in a study of CD8 T cells in ankylosing spondylitis (TCRdb year 2017). Receptor libraries were prepared by 5' RACE. The instrument was an Illumina HiSeq 2500. The raw public data were reprocessed by TCRdb itself: fastp quality trimming at Q25, MiXCR clonotype calling, in-frame beta chains only. CDR3 protein sequences are deduplicated, and each keeps its most common genes and DNA. This sample is represented by approximately 290,000 distinct CDR3 sequences; about 20% of them were singletons. The top ten hold 3.5% to 4.5% of the sample. Sequencing was performed on blood, either unsorted or a sorted T cell fraction (not recorded which). The source of these receptors is a female donor with ankylosing spondylitis or in good health (not recorded which).

This sequence joins TRBV20-1 and TRBJ2-7; D call uncertain. This CDR3 has 17 amino acids. Trimming stripped 0 bases from V and 4 bases from J, with 22 bases between. CDR1 and CDR2 from the germline V gene are DFQATT and SNEGSKA (reference sequence). The CDR3 region is CSARDMVDERAIYEQYF. The DNA of the CDR3 is TGCAGTGCTAGAGATATGGTAGATGAACGAGCGATATACGAGCAGTACTTC.

This sequence joins TRBV28 and TRBJ2-1; tentative D call: TRBD1 (6 bases). The CDR3 is made up of 13 amino acids. Trimming took off 6 bases at V and 8 bases at J, with 14 bases between the two ends. Germline V gene data show CDR1 as MDHEN and CDR2 as SYDVKM. The CDR3 region is CASRTQGSDEQFF. Here the CDR3 DNA reads TGTGCCAGCAGAACTCAGGGGTCCGATGAGCAGTTCTTC.

The chain uses TRBV7-2 and TRBJ2-3; D is undetermined. The CDR3 length is 14 residues. From germline, CDR1 is SGHTA and CDR2 FQGNSA. The V and J ends lost 6 bases and 0 bases respectively, with 10 bases between them. The CDR3, as DNA: TGTGCCAGCAGAGGTAAAACTAGCACAGATACGCAGTATTTT. The encoded protein is CASRGKTSTDTQYF.

This clonotype was picked up a small number of times. The chain combines TRBV15 with TRBJ2-1; no definite D call. The CDR3 totals 16 residues. Trimming left V 1 base short and J 0 bases short, with 10 bases between. Germline CDR1 is LNHNV and CDR2 is YYDKDF (reference sequence). CDR3 in amino acids: CATSRGRMSSYNEQFF. Written as DNA, the CDR3 is TGTGCCACCAGCAGAGGTCGGATGAGCTCCTACAATGAGCAGTTCTTC.

This clonotype was counted a single time. The chain is built from TRBV5-1 and TRBJ2-3; 11 bases align to TRBD2. V lost 2 bases, J lost 4 bases, and 3 bases stayed unmatched. The CDR3 runs to 15 residues. Germline V gives CDR1 SGHRS, CDR2 YFSETQ. This chain's CDR3 is CASSFTSGSADTQYF. CDR3 DNA: TGCGCCAGCAGCTTTACTAGCGGGAGTGCAGATACGCAGTATTTT.

This chain connects TRBV5-6 to TRBJ2-6; D unclear. The germline gives CDR1 SGHDT, CDR2 YYEEEE. V lost 0 bases and J 3 bases, leaving 4 bases between the germline ends. The CDR3 extends over 14 amino acids. The CDR3 region is CASSLGVGANVLTF. CDR3 in DNA: TGTGCCAGCAGCTTGGGAGTTGGGGCCAACGTCCTGACTTTC. The variable domain in full, completed from reference TRBV5-6 and TRBJ2-6, reads DAGVTQSPTHLIKTRGQQVTLRCSPKSGHDTVSWYQQALGQGPQFIFQYYEEEERQRGNFPDRFSGHQFPNYSSELNVNALLLGDSALYLCASSLGVGANVLTFGAGSRLTVL.